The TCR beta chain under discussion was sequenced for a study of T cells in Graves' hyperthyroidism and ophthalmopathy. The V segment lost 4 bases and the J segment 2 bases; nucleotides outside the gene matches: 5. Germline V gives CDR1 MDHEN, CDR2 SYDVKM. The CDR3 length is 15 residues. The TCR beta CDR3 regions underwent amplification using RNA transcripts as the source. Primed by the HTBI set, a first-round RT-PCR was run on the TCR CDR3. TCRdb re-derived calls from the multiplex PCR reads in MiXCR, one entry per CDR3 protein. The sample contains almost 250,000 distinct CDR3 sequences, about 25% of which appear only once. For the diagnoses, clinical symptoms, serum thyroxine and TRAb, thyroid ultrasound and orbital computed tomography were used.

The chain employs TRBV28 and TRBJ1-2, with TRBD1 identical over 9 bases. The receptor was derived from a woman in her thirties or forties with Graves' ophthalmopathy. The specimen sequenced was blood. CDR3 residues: CASSSHGTGNYGYTF. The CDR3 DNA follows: TGTGCCAGCAGTTCCCACGGGACAGGGAACTATGGCTACACCTTC.